This TCR beta chain was captured in a study of human T cells and chemical hapten exposure. Specified time point: patch test 1, 2 weeks after DPC sensitization. Treatment of the sample: therapeutic diphenylcyclopropenone sensitization with weekly scalp DPC. MiXCR, run by TCRdb on the RACE reads, gives a single entry per CDR3 protein. The sample contains more than 150,000 distinct CDR3 sequences, roughly 15% of which appear only once. V dropped 7 bases and J dropped 1 base, with 10 bases sitting between them. The CDR3 has 12 residues. Germline assignment: CDR1 SQVTM and CDR2 ANQGSEA. The material was whole blood, obtained in connection with sensitization to the hapten diphenylcyclopropenone (DPC). The TCR originated in a woman aged 25 to 39 with alopecia areata. Some clones in this sample may be carry-over from other donors' samples. V and J are TRBV29-1 and TRBJ1-1, with D uncertain. The CDR3 is CSGGPGNTEAFF. CDR3 nucleotide sequence: TGCAGCGGCGGACCAGGGAACACTGAAGCTTTCTTT.